This TCR beta chain came from a study of T cell responses to AZD1222 COVID-19 vaccine (dated by TCRdb to the early 2020s). A note on the overall study: A total of approximately 230 trial participants underwent TCR sequencing, of whom about 210 received two doses of AZD1222 and around 26 received two doses of the MenACWY control vaccine. Trial participants were enrolled by age into subgroups of 18-55, 56-69 and 70-plus years, and around 140, 26 and 57 TCR-sequenced participants, respectively, were included in these subgroups. Broader findings and caveats from the paper: Reportedly, almost half of the unique spike-specific TCRs recognized epitopes lying outside the regions that are mutated in the B.1.351 and B.1.1.7 variants. In the small 56-69-year group, the increase in depth fell short of significance, most likely because of low power. Spike-specific TCR breadth and depth rose significantly after two AZD1222 doses compared with day 0 and with MenACWY recipients. Participants were mostly white British and included more females than males, and it was suggested by the authors that clonal diversity may have been underestimated. The whole spike protein was spanned by vaccine-associated CD4 TCRs, and dominant responses were seen in regions 160-218 and 743-854. No day 14 peak-response samples were available, so repertoires were characterized only after the peak T cell response. Conclusions about previously exposed vaccinees are limited, since just five to seven AZD1222 recipients were seropositive for SARS-CoV-2 at baseline.

CDR1 and CDR2 were assigned from the germline V gene as SNHLY and FYNNEI. The CDR3 measures 15 amino acids from cysteine to phenylalanine. Only the CDR3 region is kept as DNA, spanning 45 bases read in frame from base 1. V is pared back by 4 bases and J by 1 base, with 14 bases lying between the germline termini. In its sample, this clone was seen once. No cognate antigen has been identified for it. No base-level quality is on record; no much larger clone is a single base apart. The CDR3 regions of human TCRbeta chains were analyzed by immunosequencing. Concerning the study's data processing: TCRs in the repertoires were compared against a reference library of SARS-CoV-2-specific TCRs that had been generated with the MIRA antigen-specificity platform. Breadth was defined as the fraction of unique TCRs that were SARS-CoV-2-associated, and depth was defined as the fraction of total T cells that were SARS-CoV-2-associated. Each spike-specific TCR was assigned to its reactive spike region and to a CD4 or CD8 class using the MIRA data. Log10-transformed breadth and depth values were compared by one-way ANOVA with Sidak's multiple comparisons tests. The immuneACCESS repertoire file appears here via TCRdb, limited to in-frame rearrangements. These files lack a portion of the clones; in checked studies, under half of the deficit traces to unresolved V genes, and the cause of the others is not known. Clone size and V and J calls were adopted from that table, with D and trimming inferred from the DNA. The sample yields 100,000 to 150,000 clones; 75% to 90% were counted once. The ten largest clones capture around 10% of the sample.

The time point label here, explained by the study, means: baseline before first vaccination. This sample's treatment or condition label indicates: meningococcal conjugate vaccine given as trial control. Samples from vaccinated people were obtained from the UK trials COV001 and COV002, which included a single-blind randomized controlled phase 2/3 trial of AZD1222 (ChAdOx1 nCoV-19) in healthy adults. For TCRbeta chain sequencing, PBMC samples were collected from trial participants at day 0 and at day 28 after the second dose. The source of this sequence is an adult in good health. The sequence is built from TRBV2 and TRBJ2-7, with the D segment identity uncertain. This specimen consisted of peripheral blood, obtained on day 0 of MenACWY control vaccination. The CDR3 in this case is CASSVSDSGSYEQYF. DNA sequence: TGTGCCAGCAGTGTTAGTGACTCCGGGTCCTACGAGCAGTACTTC.